This T cell receptor beta chain stems from a study of blood T cell repertoires in COVID-19. Overall study context: The United States, Italy and Spain provided the acute and convalescent COVID-19 samples.

This clone was seen more than once but under ten times. Per the original methods: By means of reference gene primer amplification, nucleated cell counts were estimated. Sequencing used immunoSEQ multiplex PCR; TCRdb keeps in-frame clones, though not all of them. V and J calls and clone size are given by that table; D and trimming were obtained from the DNA. Of more than 110,000 clones in the sample, roughly 90% are singletons; the top ten hold roughly 10%. Germline V CDR1 and CDR2: MNHNY, SVGAGI (reference sequence). The CDR3 length is 13 residues. V was pared by 5 bases and J by 6 bases, with 14 bases between.

Sequenced material: peripheral blood. This chain uses TRBV6-6 with TRBJ2-7, with D perhaps matching TRBD1 (6 bases). This receptor was identified in a man aged 45-65 years with active or convalescent COVID-19. CDR3 protein: CASSDRITAEQYF. In nucleotides, the CDR3 is TGTGCCAGCAGTGACAGGATAACAGCCGAGCAGTACTTC.